This is a list of T cell receptor beta chains from one sample in a study of Ad26.COV2.S vaccination and SARS-CoV-2 variants. Repertoires were generated with immunoSEQ multiplex PCR, while TCRdb's copy carries only in-frame clones and drops some. The sample lists around 400,000 clones, approximately 89% occurring once. The input for sequencing was peripheral blood, taken in a trial of Ad26.COV2.S vaccine versus placebo. The receptors come from a person aged 18-60 years who received the Ad26.COV2.S COVID-19 vaccine or a placebo. The CDR3 runs from the conserved cysteine through the conserved F or W. The order of the fields is V gene, J gene, CDR3 length, clone size, D gene, CDR3 DNA, CDR3 protein. The D gene is left open where the match is weak. The size of a clone is reported for some rows only, either as once, few or many, or as a class for expanded clones.

v_gene: TRBV15; j_gene: TRBJ1-3; len: 15; abundance: NA; d_gene: NA; CDR3nt: TGTGCCACCAGCAGTCAGGGACACTCTGGAAACACCATATATTTT; CDR3aa: CATSSQGHSGNTIYF
v_gene: TRBV12-5; j_gene: TRBJ2-1; len: 12; abundance: NA; d_gene: NA; CDR3nt: TGTGCTAGTGGTCTCGGGTGGAATGAGCAGTTCTTC; CDR3aa: CASGLGWNEQFF
v_gene: TRBV7-2; j_gene: TRBJ2-4; len: 14; abundance: NA; d_gene: TRBD1; CDR3nt: TGTGCCAGCAGCCACACAGGGGTGTTAAACATTCAGTACTTC; CDR3aa: CASSHTGVLNIQYF
v_gene: TRBV9; j_gene: TRBJ1-2; len: 14; abundance: NA; d_gene: NA; CDR3nt: TGTGCCAGCAGCACCCGCTCGACAGACTATGGCTACACCTTC; CDR3aa: CASSTRSTDYGYTF
v_gene: TRBV4-1; j_gene: TRBJ2-1; len: 17; abundance: NA; d_gene: TRBD2; CDR3nt: TGCGCCAGCACAGTCCTGAGCGGGAGGGCCTTATCCGGTGAGCAGTTCTTC; CDR3aa: CASTVLSGRALSGEQFF
v_gene: TRBV4-1; j_gene: TRBJ1-1; len: 13; abundance: NA; d_gene: NA; CDR3nt: TGCGCCAGCAGCCCCGCACACAGAACTGAAGCTTTCTTT; CDR3aa: CASSPAHRTEAFF
v_gene: TRBV30; j_gene: TRBJ1-1; len: 12; abundance: NA; d_gene: NA; CDR3nt: TGTGCCTGGAGTGGAACCATCTCTGAAGCTTTCTTT; CDR3aa: CAWSGTISEAFF
v_gene: TRBV5-6; j_gene: TRBJ2-7; len: 15; abundance: once; d_gene: TRBD1; CDR3nt: TGTGCCAGCAGCGCCCGGACAGGGGGGTTCTACGAGCAGTACTTC; CDR3aa: CASSARTGGFYEQYF
v_gene: TRBV19; j_gene: TRBJ2-1; len: 15; abundance: NA; d_gene: TRBD2; CDR3nt: TGTGCCAGTAGTGCACTAGCGGGGGTCTACAATGAGCAGTTCTTC; CDR3aa: CASSALAGVYNEQFF
v_gene: TRBV6-5; j_gene: TRBJ2-1; len: 16; abundance: NA; d_gene: TRBD2; CDR3nt: TGTGCCAGCAGTTACTGGCGACCAAGCGGGAGGGTTGAGCAGTTCTTC; CDR3aa: CASSYWRPSGRVEQFF
v_gene: TRBV7-9; j_gene: TRBJ1-1; len: 12; abundance: once; d_gene: NA; CDR3nt: TGTGCCAGCAGCCCCTGGGACACTGAAGCTTTCTTT; CDR3aa: CASSPWDTEAFF